The T cell receptor (beta chain) under discussion was sequenced for a study of cytomegalovirus exposure and HLA in healthy donors. The primer mix had 60 Vbeta and 13 Jbeta primers. Repertoires were generated with immunoSEQ multiplex PCR, while TCRdb's copy carries only in-frame clones and drops some. The sample holds 40,000 to 50,000 clones. Turning to this clone: Its specificity is not known.

Study-level points and caveats: The study carried out a later analysis of TCR beta sequences. It associated approximately 16,000 of them with specific HLA alleles at a false discovery rate of 0.05. A list of more than 150 TCR beta chains associated with cytomegalovirus was given. About 87% or about 30% of the time was how often most TCR beta V segments were productive, according to an earlier analysis.

Unrecorded immune exposure was likely among donors, who were nominally healthy when sampled. This sequence was found in a man between 25 and 39 years old in good health and CMV-seronegative. The sequenced material came from PBMCs.

This CDR3 is CAWSVNGQGWRNQPQHF. The CDR3 DNA sequence: TGTGCCTGGAGTGTAAACGGACAGGGGTGGCGTAATCAGCCCCAGCATTTT. The rearrangement uses TRBV30 and TRBJ1-5, with TRBD1 matching over 9 bases. This CDR3 contains 17 residues. CDR1 is GTSNPN, CDR2 SVGIG, per germline (reference sequence). Trimming at V came to 0 bases and at J to 4 bases, leaving 10 bases not matched to a gene.